These 23 T cell receptor beta chains were all obtained from the same sample, sequenced in a study of CD8 T cells in ankylosing spondylitis. TCRdb re-derived calls from the 5' RACE reads in MiXCR, one entry per CDR3 protein. The sample contains just over 350,000 distinct CDR3 sequences, about 20% of which appear only once. The sample consisted of blood, either unsorted or a sorted T cell fraction (not recorded which). The source is a male donor with ankylosing spondylitis or in good health (not recorded which).

V is TRBV20-1 and J is TRBJ2-1; TRBD2 agrees at 15 bases. There are 15 residues in the CDR3. Unmatched junction bases numbered 1, after V lost 0 bases and J lost 7 bases. The V gene's germline CDR1 is DFQATT and CDR2 SNEGSKA (reference sequence). This CDR3 is CSARDGTSGGNEQFF. As DNA, the CDR3 is TGCAGTGCTAGAGATGGGACTAGCGGGGGGAATGAGCAGTTCTTC.

This clonotype was observed a few times. V gene TRBV5-1 combines with J gene TRBJ2-3; tentative D call: TRBD1 (6 bases). The V end lost 1 base, the J end lost 2 bases, and 14 bases lay between the germline ends. The germline V gene has CDR1 SGHRS and CDR2 YFSETQ. The CDR3 extends over 16 amino acids. The CDR3 coding sequence is TGCGCCAGCAGCTTGCCCCAAGGGGGTCCCACAGATACGCAGTATTTT. Translation: CASSLPQGGPTDTQYF.

This clonotype was picked up a small number of times. This chain joins TRBV11-2 and TRBJ2-3; D is ambiguous. The CDR3 runs 16 residues. V gave up 1 base and J gave up 2 bases, with 13 bases separating them. Germline V gives CDR1 SGHAT, CDR2 FQNNGV. CDR3 region: CASSLGASANTDTQYF. The CDR3 DNA reads TGTGCCAGCAGCTTAGGGGCCTCAGCGAACACAGATACGCAGTATTTT.

This clonotype occurred once. The V and J genes are TRBV4-1 and TRBJ2-2; D is perhaps TRBD1 (6 bases). The CDR3 length is 17 residues. Trimming stripped 1 base from V and 6 bases from J, with 18 bases between. CDR1 is MGHRA, CDR2 YSYEKL, per germline. Written as DNA, the CDR3 is TGCGCCAGCAGCCAAGTGGCGCAGGGGAAAGCGGCCGGGGAGCTGTTTTTT. Amino acid sequence: CASSQVAQGKAAGELFF.

V is TRBV15 and J is TRBJ2-7, with 9 bases identical to TRBD1. Germline loops: CDR1 LNHNV, CDR2 YYDKDF (reference sequence). The CDR3 is 17 amino acids. Trimming removed 2 bases from V and 0 bases from J; junction bases left unmatched: 8. The DNA for the CDR3 is TGTGCCACCAGCAGACACCCCGGGACAGGGAGCTCCTACGAGCAGTACTTC. Translated: CATSRHPGTGSSYEQYF.

The V gene is TRBV24-1, the J gene TRBJ2-7; a possible D gene is TRBD1 (6 bases). The ends were cut back, 5 bases at V and 2 bases at J, with 12 bases in the middle. CDR3 length: 14 amino acids. Germline loops: CDR1 KGHDR, CDR2 SFDVKD. The DNA of the CDR3 is TGTGCCACCAGTGCCCAGGACAGAACCTACGAGCAGTACTTC. Translation gives CATSAQDRTYEQYF.

With respect to this clonotype: The junction and the germline gene differ at one end; a read error may be behind it. This chain links TRBV12-3 or TRBV12-4 with TRBJ2-5; D is possibly TRBD1 or TRBD2 (5 bases each). This CDR3 region has 19 residues. The CDR3 bases are TGTGCCTGCAGTTTAGTCGGTGGAGAACACCGAGGGGAACAAGAGACCCAGTACTTC. Amino acids: CACSLVGGEHRGEQETQYF.

A note on this clonotype: Its ends do not fully match the called genes, so a read error is possible. This rearrangement joins TRBV20-1 to TRBJ2-1; D may be TRBD1 (5 bases). Per germline, CDR1 DFQATT and CDR2 SNEGSKA (reference sequence). The CDR3 has 17 residues. The CDR3 reads CCARDLMDTTLVGEQFF. CDR3 DNA sequence: TGCTGTGCTAGAGATCTCATGGACACCACTCTGGTTGGTGAGCAGTTCTTC.

CDR3 region: CASSSDLHSYNEQFF. CDR3 in DNA: TGTGCCAGCAGCTCAGACTTGCACTCCTACAATGAGCAGTTCTTC. The chain couples TRBV7-9 to TRBJ2-1; no firm D call. The CDR3 is 15 residues long. The V gene lost 4 bases and the J gene lost 0 bases, with 10 bases spanning the gap. Germline loops: CDR1 SEHNR, CDR2 FQNEAQ (reference sequence).

The CDR3 DNA sequence: TGTGCCAGCAGTCCACACAGGGACGAAGGAGGGGAGCTGTTTTTT. Protein sequence: CASSPHRDEGGELFF. This chain links TRBV27 with TRBJ2-2; a possible D gene is TRBD1 (6 bases). V was shortened by 5 bases and J by 8 bases, with 18 bases between the two germline ends. The V gene's germline CDR1 is MNHEY and CDR2 SMNVEV (reference sequence). The CDR3 totals 15 residues.

This clonotype was picked up a small number of times. The V and J genes are TRBV13 and TRBJ2-1; maybe TRBD2 (5 bases). Per germline, CDR1 PRHDT and CDR2 FYEKMQ (reference sequence). This CDR3 region has 16 residues. With 5 bases removed from V and 4 bases from J, the gap between germline ends came to 18 bases. The CDR3 DNA is TGTGCCAGCAGCCACATAGCGAACCCAATGTACAATGAGCAGTTCTTC. It specifies CASSHIANPMYNEQFF. The full variable domain, with the rest looked up from reference TRBV13 and TRBJ2-1, is AAGVIQSPRHLIKEKRETATLKCYPIPRHDTVYWYQQGPGQDPQFLISFYEKMQSDKGSIPDRFSAQQFSDYHSELNMSSLELGDSALYFCASSHIANPMYNEQFFGPGTRLTVL.

This clonotype was observed a handful of times. The chain couples TRBV5-1 to TRBJ2-3; D unresolved. Trimming took 5 bases from V and 7 from J, leaving 8 bases between them. The CDR3 spans 11 residues. Germline values: CDR1 SGHRS, CDR2 YFSETQ. The CDR3 loop reads CASRARNTQYF. The CDR3, as DNA: TGCGCCAGCAGGGCGAGGAATACGCAGTATTTT.

This clonotype was detected a few times. At one end the junction does not follow the germline gene, possibly because of a read error. The chain carries TRBV12-3 or TRBV12-4 and TRBJ2-2; TRBD2 matches 8 bases. The CDR3 has 14 residues. The CDR3: CASSLAGQSGELFF. The CDR3 region has the DNA TGTGCCAGCAGTCTAGCGGGCCAGTCCGGGGAGCTGTTTTTT.

About this clonotype: The junction and the germline gene differ at one end; a read error may be behind it. This rearrangement joins TRBV7-7 to TRBJ2-3, with 7 bases that match TRBD1. The CDR3 loop spans 15 amino acids. Germline CDR1 is SSHAT and CDR2 is FNYEAQ (reference sequence). For the CDR3, the DNA is TGTGCTAGCAGCCGGGACAGTACTAGCACAGATACGCAGTATTTT. Amino acids: CASSRDSTSTDTQYF.

This clonotype was seen a handful of times. The chain's CDR3 is CASSQDPTSYNEQFF. Written as DNA, the CDR3 is TGCGCCAGCAGCCAAGATCCCACTTCCTACAATGAGCAGTTCTTC. V gene TRBV4-1 combines with J gene TRBJ2-1; the D is unclear. V was pared by 0 bases and J by 1 base, with 7 bases between. Germline V gene lookup returns CDR1 MGHRA and CDR2 YSYEKL. The CDR3 contains 15 residues.

The CDR3 nucleotides are TGTGCCATCAGTGAAGCCGGCAGGGAGGAAAACGAGCAGTACTTC. It is translated as CAISEAGREENEQYF. V usage is TRBV10-3 and J usage is TRBJ2-7; D may be TRBD2 (6 bases). The V end was cut by 3 bases, the J end by 5 bases, with 17 bases between. This CDR3 contains 15 residues. Germline CDR1 is ENHRY and CDR2 is SYGVKD.

V and J are TRBV11-1 and TRBJ2-3, with TRBD2 matching 9 bases. The germline gives CDR1 SGHAT, CDR2 FQDESV (reference sequence). V trimming: 1 base; J trimming: 3 bases; junction bases outside the gene matches: 14. The CDR3 extends over 19 amino acids. This CDR3 is CASSLGTPAGGLQTDTQYF. DNA of the CDR3: TGTGCCAGCAGCTTAGGTACCCCAGCGGGGGGCCTCCAAACAGATACGCAGTATTTT.

The genes are TRBV20-1 and TRBJ1-2, with TRBD1 matching 7 bases. V gave up 0 bases and J gave up 4 bases; unmatched junction bases: 5. CDR1 and CDR2 from the germline V gene are DFQATT and SNEGSKA (reference sequence). This CDR3 is built from 14 residues. The DNA for the CDR3 is TGCAGTGCTAGAGACAAGGGGGCTGGCTATGGCTACACCTTC. Encoded protein: CSARDKGAGYGYTF.

This clonotype was detected only a few times. The chain uses TRBV4-2 and TRBJ2-2, with TRBD1 as a possible D gene (6 bases). V gave up 1 base and J gave up 4 bases, with 16 bases separating them. The CDR3 consists of 17 residues. Germline V CDR1 and CDR2: LGHNA, YNFKEQ. CDR3 sequence (DNA): TGTGCCAGCAGCCAAGCCGTAGGACAGCGATCCACCGGGGAGCTGTTTTTT. This sequence encodes CASSQAVGQRSTGELFF.

The chain couples TRBV29-1 to TRBJ2-4, with D unclear. CDR1 SQVTM and CDR2 ANQGSEA come from the germline V gene. With 4 bases removed from V and 4 bases from J, the gap between germline ends came to 14 bases. This CDR3 region has 14 residues. The CDR3 DNA is TGCAGCGTTGTAGGTACCCTACAAAAAAACATTCAGTACTTC. Translated, it gives CSVVGTLQKNIQYF.

The chain recombines TRBV7-8 with TRBJ2-7; 7 positions match TRBD1. This CDR3 has 17 residues. CDR1 and CDR2 (germline): SGHVS, FQNEAQ. J gave up 3 bases and V 2 bases, and 13 bases lay outside the gene matches. The DNA of the CDR3 is TGTGCCAGCAGCTTACCCCTAACAGGGGTGGCCGACTACGAGCAGTACTTC. Translating it yields CASSLPLTGVADYEQYF.

This clonotype was detected once. V is TRBV7-9 and J is TRBJ2-1; D gene unclear. Germline V lookup: CDR1 SEHNR, CDR2 FQNEAQ (reference sequence). The CDR3 contains 15 residues. Between the trimmed V and J ends, which lost 1 base and 2 bases, there was a span of 9 bases. CDR3 protein: CASSLDIHPYNEQFF. CDR3 bases: TGTGCCAGCAGCTTAGACATCCATCCCTACAATGAGCAGTTCTTC.

This clonotype was observed a few times. J is TRBJ2-7 and V is TRBV20-1, with 8 bases identical to TRBD1. The CDR3 is 16 amino acids. The V gene's germline CDR1 is DFQATT and CDR2 SNEGSKA (reference sequence). V shed 2 bases and J 2 bases; nucleotides not matched to a gene: 11. CDR3: CSARPETGGQAYEQYF. CDR3 DNA: TGCAGTGCTAGACCCGAAACAGGGGGACAAGCCTACGAGCAGTACTTC.